This T cell receptor beta chain was sequenced in a study of blood T cell repertoires in COVID-19 (TCRdb year 2020). Study-level background: The collaborator samples originated in the United States, Italy and Spain and spanned the acute and convalescent phases of COVID-19. HLA class I and class II types, where available, came from metadata supplied by the sample provider rather than from assay-based typing. Subjects who had been exposed to COVID-19, were actively infected with it, or had recovered from it provided the deeply sampled blood TCRbeta repertoires that made up the dataset. The prospective study material was composed of cDNA or gDNA derived from T cells, B-cell-depleted T cells, or PBMCs. The samples were drawn from the first 160 participants of the ongoing ImmuneRACE study and from 950 to 1,500 subjects provided by 6 global collaborators. The repertoires were released in a freely available public database intended as a resource for research on the immune response to SARS-CoV-2. A de-identified subject ID, COVID-19 status, age in years and sex were almost always included in the sample metadata. The investigation overall reported the following: Clinical and demographic metadata were provided uncurated, with the amount varying by source and participant.

From its cysteine to its phenylalanine, the CDR3 spans 13 amino acids. CDR3 DNA only is kept here, 39 bases in frame from base 1. The germline V gene yields KGHSH for CDR1 and LQKENI for CDR2. V gives up 6 bases and J gives up 1 base, and the segment between their germline ends measures 9 bases. A word on this clone: No antigen is known for it. No much larger clonotype is one base removed from it; base qualities were not supplied. The sample has other DNA sequences that encode this CDR3 too.

TCRbeta CDR3 regions were amplified from genomic DNA using the immunoSEQ Assay, a bias-controlled multiplex PCR. Under the source paper's analysis protocol: The number of nucleated cells in each sample was estimated by amplification of reference gene primers within the assay. Sequence reads were collapsed and filtered to measure the absolute abundance of every unique TCRbeta CDR3 rearrangement. For each sample, productive Simpson clonality was calculated as the square root of Simpson's diversity index over productive rearrangements. Imported from immuneACCESS, the table was reduced by TCRdb to in-frame sequences with V and J called. These copies leave out some clones; in studies compared against another copy, an unresolved V gene accounts for under half, and the cause of the remainder is not known. V, J and clone size reflect that table, while D and trimming were determined from the DNA. The sample table lists about 54,000 clones, roughly 85% of them with a count of one. The top ten hold roughly 5% of the sample.

Collaborating institutions collected whole blood in K2EDTA tubes following their own protocols. For TCRbeta analysis, collaborators shipped samples in one of three forms: frozen whole blood, isolated PBMCs, or DNA extracted from either of those sample types. Here the chain combines TRBV18 and TRBJ1-1, with TRBD1 tentatively as D gene (6 bases match). This receptor was taken from a human donor in a cohort sampled during active COVID-19. Sequenced material: peripheral blood. The CDR3 region: CASSPGQNTEAFF. The DNA reads TGTGCCAGCTCCCCGGGACAGAACACTGAAGCTTTCTTT.